The clone carrying this T cell receptor (beta chain) has at least ten counts. What it binds is not known. This entry is derived from a study of neurological immune-mediated disorders. Points from the study as a whole: HTLV-1-associated myelopathy had the most TCR clonal expansion, and multiple sclerosis had the least, less than healthy controls.

With 10-nucleotide random UMIs included, cDNA was synthesized by 5'RACE. Sequencing runs each yielded over 190 million TCR-beta sequences from 15-18 subjects. TCRdb redid the calling of the 5' RACE reads with MiXCR, one entry per CDR3 protein. This sample carries 55,000 to 75,000 distinct CDR3 sequences, about 12% of them seen once, and the ten largest clones take around 10%. From germline, CDR1 is SNHLY and CDR2 FYNNEI. With 3 bases removed from V and 4 bases from J, the gap between germline ends came to 7 bases. There are 12 residues in the CDR3. The chain carries TRBV2 and TRBJ2-7, with D unclear. This sequence was found in a woman aged 55 to 70 with HTLV-1-associated myelopathy (HAM/TSP). What was sequenced was PBMCs. The CDR3 nucleotides read TGTGCCAGCAGTGATGCAGCTTACGAGCAGTACTTC. This translates into CASSDAAYEQYF.